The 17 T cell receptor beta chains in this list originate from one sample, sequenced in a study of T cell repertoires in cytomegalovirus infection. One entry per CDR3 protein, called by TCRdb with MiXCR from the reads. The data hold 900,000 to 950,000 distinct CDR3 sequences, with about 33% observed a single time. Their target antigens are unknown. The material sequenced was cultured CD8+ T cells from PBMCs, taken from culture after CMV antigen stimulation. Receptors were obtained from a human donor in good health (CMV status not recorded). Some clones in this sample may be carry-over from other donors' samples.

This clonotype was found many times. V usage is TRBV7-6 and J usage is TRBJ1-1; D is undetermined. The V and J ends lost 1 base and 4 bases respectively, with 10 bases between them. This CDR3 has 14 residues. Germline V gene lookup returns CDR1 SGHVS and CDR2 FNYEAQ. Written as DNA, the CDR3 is TGTGCCAGCAGCTTAGGGGGTATAGGCACTGAAGCTTTCTTT. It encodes CASSLGGIGTEAFF.

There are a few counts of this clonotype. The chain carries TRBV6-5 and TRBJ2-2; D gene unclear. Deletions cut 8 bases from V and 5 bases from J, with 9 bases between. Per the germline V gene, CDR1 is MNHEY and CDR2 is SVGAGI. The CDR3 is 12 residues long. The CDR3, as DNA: TGTGCCAGCCAGTTGTCTACCGGGGAGCTGTTTTTT. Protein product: CASQLSTGELFF.

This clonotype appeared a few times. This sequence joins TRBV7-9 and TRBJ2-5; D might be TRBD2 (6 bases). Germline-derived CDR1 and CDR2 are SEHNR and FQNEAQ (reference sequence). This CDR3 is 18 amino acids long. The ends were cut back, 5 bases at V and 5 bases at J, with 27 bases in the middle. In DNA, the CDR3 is TGTGCCAGCAGCGGGGAGGAAATCGGGGCTAGCGAGGAGGAGACCCAGTACTTC. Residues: CASSGEEIGASEEETQYF. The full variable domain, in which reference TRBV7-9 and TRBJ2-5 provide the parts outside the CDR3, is DTGVSQNPRHKITKRGQNVTFRCDPISEHNRLYWYRQTLGQGPEFLTYFQNEAQLEKSRLLSDRFSAERPKGSFSTLEIQRTEQGDSAMYLCASSGEEIGASEEETQYFGPGTRLLVL.

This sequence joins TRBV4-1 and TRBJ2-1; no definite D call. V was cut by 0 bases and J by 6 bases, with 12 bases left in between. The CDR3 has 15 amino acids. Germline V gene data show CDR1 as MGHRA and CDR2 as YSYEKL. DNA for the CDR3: TGCGCCAGCAGCCAAGAATCGCTCGGGCCCAATGAGCAGTTCTTC. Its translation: CASSQESLGPNEQFF.

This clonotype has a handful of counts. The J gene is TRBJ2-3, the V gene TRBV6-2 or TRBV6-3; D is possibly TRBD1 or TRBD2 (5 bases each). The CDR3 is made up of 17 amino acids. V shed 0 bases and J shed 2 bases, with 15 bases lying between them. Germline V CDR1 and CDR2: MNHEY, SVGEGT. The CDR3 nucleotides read TGTGCCAGCAGTTACTCGACTCGGGGCGGCTACACAGATACGCAGTATTTT. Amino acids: CASSYSTRGGYTDTQYF.

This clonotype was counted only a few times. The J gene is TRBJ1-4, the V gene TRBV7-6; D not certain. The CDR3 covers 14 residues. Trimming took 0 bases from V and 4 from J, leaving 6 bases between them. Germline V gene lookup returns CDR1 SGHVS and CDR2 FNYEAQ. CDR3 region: CASSLARLNEKLFF. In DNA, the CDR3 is TGTGCCAGCAGCTTAGCCAGGCTTAATGAAAAACTGTTTTTT.

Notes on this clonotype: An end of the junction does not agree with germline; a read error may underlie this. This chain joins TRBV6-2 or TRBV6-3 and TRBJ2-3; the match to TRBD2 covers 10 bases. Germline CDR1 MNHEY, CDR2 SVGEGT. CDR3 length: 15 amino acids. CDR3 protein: CVSSQLAGSTDTQYF. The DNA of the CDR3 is TGTGTCAGCAGTCAACTAGCGGGGAGCACAGATACGCAGTATTTT.

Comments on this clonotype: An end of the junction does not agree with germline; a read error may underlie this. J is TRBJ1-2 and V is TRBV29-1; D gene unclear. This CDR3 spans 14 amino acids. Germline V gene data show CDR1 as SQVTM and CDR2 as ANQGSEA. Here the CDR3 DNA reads TGCAGCGTTGAAGAAGGTCTGGGAAGAAAGGGCTACACCTTT. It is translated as CSVEEGLGRKGYTF.

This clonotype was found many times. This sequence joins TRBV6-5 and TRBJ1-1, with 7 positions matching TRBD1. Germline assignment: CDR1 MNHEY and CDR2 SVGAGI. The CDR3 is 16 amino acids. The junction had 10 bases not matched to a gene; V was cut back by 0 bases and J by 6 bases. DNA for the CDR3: TGTGCCAGCAGTTACTCAGGGGGCGCGGAATTGGCTGAAGCTTTCTTT. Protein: CASSYSGGAELAEAFF.

Written as DNA, the CDR3 is TGTGCCAGCAGCCTGATCGGAGGGGGAGAAAGGTATGGCTACACCTTC. It codes for CASSLIGGGERYGYTF. The V and J genes are TRBV27 and TRBJ1-2; tentative D call: TRBD1 (6 bases). CDR1 is MNHEY and CDR2 is SMNVEV in the germline V gene (reference sequence). The CDR3 length is 16 residues. Trimming took 6 bases from V and 5 from J, leaving 22 bases between them.

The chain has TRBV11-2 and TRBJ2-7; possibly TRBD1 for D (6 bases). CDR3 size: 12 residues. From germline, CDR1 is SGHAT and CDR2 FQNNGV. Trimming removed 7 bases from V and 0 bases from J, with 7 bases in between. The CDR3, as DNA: TGTGCCAGCATGGACAGCTCCTACGAGCAGTACGTC. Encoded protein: CASMDSSYEQYV.

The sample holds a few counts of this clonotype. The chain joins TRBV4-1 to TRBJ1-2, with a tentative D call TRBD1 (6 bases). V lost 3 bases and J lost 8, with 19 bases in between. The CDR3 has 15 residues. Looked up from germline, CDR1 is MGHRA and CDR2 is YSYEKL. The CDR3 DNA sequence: TGCGCCAGCAGCCACCGCGAAGGGGGGACGCAGGGCTACACCTTC. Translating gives CASSHREGGTQGYTF.

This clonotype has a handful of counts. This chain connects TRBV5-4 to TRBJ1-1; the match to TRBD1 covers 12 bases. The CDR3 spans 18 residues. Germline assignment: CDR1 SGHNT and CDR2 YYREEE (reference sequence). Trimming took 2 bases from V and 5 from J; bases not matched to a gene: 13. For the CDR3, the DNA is TGTGCCAGCAGCTTAATCCCCGGGACAGGGGGCGCGGGGACTGAAGCTTTCTTT. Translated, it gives CASSLIPGTGGAGTEAFF.

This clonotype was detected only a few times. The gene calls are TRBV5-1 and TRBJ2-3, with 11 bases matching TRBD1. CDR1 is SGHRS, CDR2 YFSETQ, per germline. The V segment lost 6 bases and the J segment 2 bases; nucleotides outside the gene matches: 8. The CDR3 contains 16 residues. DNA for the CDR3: TGCGCCAGCACCGAGGGGACAGGGGGAATCACAGATACGCAGTATTTT. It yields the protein CASTEGTGGITDTQYF.

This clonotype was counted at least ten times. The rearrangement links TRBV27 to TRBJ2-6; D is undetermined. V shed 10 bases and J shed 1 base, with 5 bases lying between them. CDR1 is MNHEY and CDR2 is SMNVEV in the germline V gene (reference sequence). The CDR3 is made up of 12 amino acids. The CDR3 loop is CATQSGANVLTF. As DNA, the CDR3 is TGTGCCACGCAATCTGGGGCCAACGTCCTGACTTTC. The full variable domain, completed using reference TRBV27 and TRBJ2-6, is EAQVTQNPRYLITVTGKKLTVTCSQNMNHEYMSWYRQDPGLGLRQIYYSMNVEVTDKGDVPEGYKVSRKEKRNFPLILESPSPNQTSLYFCATQSGANVLTFGAGSRLTVL.

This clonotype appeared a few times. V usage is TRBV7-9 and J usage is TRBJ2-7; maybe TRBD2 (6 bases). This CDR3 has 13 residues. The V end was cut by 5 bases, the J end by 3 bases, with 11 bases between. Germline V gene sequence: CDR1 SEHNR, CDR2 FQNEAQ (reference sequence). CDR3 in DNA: TGTGCCAGCAGCCCCCGGGGGAACTACGAGCAGTACTTC. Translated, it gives CASSPRGNYEQYF.

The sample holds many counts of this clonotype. The CDR3 loop reads CASSERGAETQYF. The CDR3 region has the DNA TGTGCCAGCAGCGAGAGGGGCGCCGAGACCCAGTACTTC. The rearrangement links TRBV7-6 to TRBJ2-5, with D perhaps assigned TRBD1 or TRBD2 (5 bases each). The CDR3 length is 13 residues. Trimming stripped 5 bases from V and 5 bases from J, with 12 bases between. Germline lookup yields CDR1 SGHVS and CDR2 FNYEAQ.